Listed below are T cell receptor beta chains from one sample, sequenced in a study of T cells in Graves' hyperthyroidism and ophthalmopathy. TCRdb ran MiXCR on the multiplex PCR reads and lists one entry per CDR3 protein. The data show approximately 300,000 distinct CDR3 sequences, about 19% seen once. The sample was blood. The receptors come from a man aged 45 to 65 with Graves' ophthalmopathy. CDR3s include the opening cysteine and the closing phenylalanine or tryptophan. Fields, in order: J gene, D gene, V gene, clone size, CDR3 protein, CDR3 DNA. A D gene is named only where the DNA matches it firmly. A clone size is listed for some rows: how often the clone was seen (once, few, many), or a class if it is expanded.

J: TRBJ2-3
D: -
V: TRBV5-1
size: many
CDR3: CASSLGDDRVTQYF
DNA: TGCGCCAGCAGCTTGGGAGACGACCGCGTCACGCAGTATTTT

J: TRBJ2-3
D: -
V: TRBV28
size: -
CDR3: CASSSPSAYGTDTQYF
DNA: TGTGCCAGCAGTTCCCCCTCGGCGTATGGAACAGATACGCAGTATTTT

J: TRBJ1-5
D: TRBD1
V: TRBV28
size: many
CDR3: CASSKTGAHNQPQHF
DNA: TGTGCCAGCAGTAAGACAGGGGCTCACAATCAGCCCCAGCATTTT

J: TRBJ2-1
D: -
V: TRBV5-1
size: -
CDR3: CASSFPPRGAPGNNEQFF
DNA: TGCGCCAGCAGCTTTCCCCCTCGCGGGGCTCCCGGAAACAATGAGCAGTTCTTC

J: TRBJ1-2
D: -
V: TRBV24-1
size: many
CDR3: CATSDPASYGYTF
DNA: TGTGCCACCAGTGACCCAGCCTCCTATGGCTACACCTTC

J: TRBJ2-3
D: TRBD2
V: TRBV28
size: -
CDR3: CASSLSPSGSPDTQYF
DNA: TGTGCCAGCAGTTTATCCCCTAGCGGCAGTCCAGATACGCAGTATTTT

J: TRBJ2-1
D: -
V: TRBV6-6
size: few
CDR3: CASSYLAVQGNEQFF
DNA: TGTGCCAGCAGTTACCTAGCCGTCCAGGGCAATGAGCAGTTCTTC

J: TRBJ1-1
D: -
V: TRBV7-2
size: -
CDR3: CASLRQLNTEAFF
DNA: TGTGCCAGCCTTCGACAGTTGAACACTGAAGCTTTCTTT

J: TRBJ1-6
D: -
V: TRBV30
size: few
CDR3: CAWSSTGGSPLHF
DNA: TGTGCCTGGAGTTCTACGGGGGGGTCACCCCTCCACTTT

J: TRBJ2-3
D: TRBD2
V: TRBV19
size: -
CDR3: CASSIARTSGSTDTQYF
DNA: TGTGCCAGTAGTATAGCCCGGACTAGCGGGAGCACAGATACGCAGTATTTT

J: TRBJ2-1
D: TRBD2
V: TRBV7-8
size: many
CDR3: CASSSPLAGPRDEQFF
DNA: TGTGCCAGCAGCTCGCCCCTAGCGGGACCTCGCGATGAGCAGTTCTTC

J: TRBJ2-7
D: -
V: TRBV4-1
size: few
CDR3: CASSQLRRVQGDTYEQYF
DNA: TGCGCCAGCAGCCAACTCCGAAGGGTACAGGGCGATACCTACGAGCAGTACTTC

J: TRBJ2-4
D: TRBD2
V: TRBV6-1
size: -
CDR3: CASSVWTSEQNIQYF
DNA: TGTGCCAGCAGTGTGTGGACTAGCGAACAAAACATTCAGTACTTC

J: TRBJ2-3
D: -
V: TRBV7-8
size: many
CDR3: CASSPNRGTDTQYF
DNA: TGTGCCAGCAGCCCGAATAGGGGCACCGATACGCAGTATTTT

J: TRBJ2-7
D: -
V: TRBV19
size: -
CDR3: CASSIERYEQYF
DNA: TGTGCCAGTAGTATAGAACGGTACGAGCAGTACTTC

J: TRBJ2-5
D: -
V: TRBV11-1
size: many
CDR3: CASSSRSGARETQYF
DNA: TGTGCCAGCAGCTCCCGCTCGGGGGCACGGGAGACCCAGTACTTC

J: TRBJ2-5
D: TRBD1
V: TRBV7-3
size: few
CDR3: CASSSTGGLETQHF
DNA: TGTGCCAGCAGCTCCACAGGGGGCCTGGAGACCCAGCACTTC

J: TRBJ2-7
D: TRBD1
V: TRBV11-2
size: -
CDR3: CASSPGTGEREQYF
DNA: TGTGCCAGCAGCCCCGGGACAGGGGAGAGGGAGCAGTACTTC

J: TRBJ2-5
D: TRBD1
V: TRBV10-3
size: -
CDR3: CAISTGTGGETQYF
DNA: TGTGCCATCAGCACCGGGACAGGGGGAGAGACCCAGTACTTC

J: TRBJ1-1
D: TRBD1
V: TRBV29-1
size: -
CDR3: CSVRTGLATEAFF
DNA: TGCAGCGTTCGGACAGGGCTGGCCACTGAAGCTTTCTTT

J: TRBJ2-5
D: TRBD2
V: TRBV4-1
size: -
CDR3: CASSRDGTSGKETQYF
DNA: TGCGCCAGCAGCCGGGATGGGACTAGCGGTAAAGAGACCCAGTACTTC

J: TRBJ2-7
D: TRBD2
V: TRBV6-1
size: many
CDR3: CASSLQTSGRHEQYF
DNA: TGTGCCAGCAGTCTACAGACTAGCGGGAGACACGAGCAGTACTTC

J: TRBJ2-1
D: TRBD2
V: TRBV11-2
size: many
CDR3: CASRTSGVDEQFF
DNA: TGTGCCAGCAGGACCAGCGGGGTCGATGAGCAGTTCTTC

J: TRBJ2-7
D: -
V: TRBV10-2
size: -
CDR3: CATIRTDSYEQYF
DNA: TGCGCCACGATCCGGACGGACTCCTACGAGCAGTACTTC

J: TRBJ2-7
D: -
V: TRBV28
size: -
CDR3: CASSPIRDLRSEQYF
DNA: TGTGCCAGCAGTCCTATTAGGGACCTTCGATCCGAGCAGTACTTC

J: TRBJ2-7
D: TRBD2
V: TRBV3-1
size: many
CDR3: CASSGDHSGGQYF
DNA: TGTGCCAGCAGCGGGGACCACTCGGGAGGGCAGTACTTC

J: TRBJ2-1
D: -
V: TRBV7-9
size: many
CDR3: CASTLEGGSYNEQFF
DNA: TGTGCCAGCACCCTGGAGGGGGGGTCCTACAATGAGCAGTTCTTC

J: TRBJ2-7
D: TRBD2
V: TRBV7-8
size: few
CDR3: CATGTSGTGEQYF
DNA: TGTGCCACGGGGACTAGCGGGACCGGCGAGCAGTACTTC

J: TRBJ2-5
D: TRBD2
V: TRBV28
size: -
CDR3: CASSTPKLAVRETQYF
DNA: TGTGCCAGCAGCACCCCCAAGCTAGCGGTCCGGGAGACCCAGTACTTC

J: TRBJ1-1
D: -
V: TRBV30
size: many
CDR3: CAWGRANTEAFF
DNA: TGTGCCTGGGGACGGGCGAACACTGAAGCTTTCTTT

J: TRBJ2-2
D: -
V: TRBV18
size: -
CDR3: CASSPPTPNTGELFF
DNA: TGTGCCAGCTCACCACCGACACCGAACACCGGGGAGCTGTTTTTT

J: TRBJ2-5
D: -
V: TRBV11-2
size: many
CDR3: CASSSAGAQETQYF
DNA: TGTGCCAGCAGCTCAGCCGGGGCCCAAGAGACCCAGTACTTC

J: TRBJ1-5
D: TRBD1
V: TRBV24-1
size: few
CDR3: CATAAAGTGINQPQHF
DNA: TGTGCCACTGCAGCCGCCGGGACAGGGATCAATCAGCCCCAGCATTTT

J: TRBJ1-5
D: -
V: TRBV12-3/TRBV12-4
size: many
CDR3: CASSFFLRFSNQPQHF
DNA: TGTGCCAGCAGTTTTTTCTTGAGATTTAGCAATCAGCCCCAGCATTTT

J: TRBJ1-4
D: TRBD1
V: TRBV5-1
size: -
CDR3: CASSLGQGQRATNEKLFF
DNA: TGCGCCAGCAGCTTGGGACAGGGACAGAGGGCAACTAATGAAAAACTGTTTTTT

J: TRBJ2-7
D: TRBD1
V: TRBV20-1
size: few
CDR3: CSARKGGGQGSYEQYF
DNA: TGCAGTGCTAGAAAGGGTGGGGGACAGGGGAGCTACGAGCAGTACTTC

J: TRBJ1-1
D: TRBD1
V: TRBV18
size: -
CDR3: CASSPGRGQTEAFF
DNA: TGTGCCAGCTCACCAGGCAGGGGGCAAACTGAAGCTTTCTTT

J: TRBJ2-1
D: TRBD2
V: TRBV19
size: -
CDR3: CASSIDHGPGLAYNEQFF
DNA: TGTGCCAGTAGTATAGACCATGGTCCGGGACTAGCATACAATGAGCAGTTCTTC

J: TRBJ1-5
D: -
V: TRBV19
size: few
CDR3: CASSTGQYSNQPQHF
DNA: TGTGCCAGTAGTACTGGACAGTATAGCAATCAGCCCCAGCATTTT

J: TRBJ2-6
D: -
V: TRBV28
size: many
CDR3: CASSPPWRAGANVLTF
DNA: TGTGCCAGCAGTCCCCCTTGGAGGGCCGGGGCCAACGTCCTGACTTTC